This TCR beta chain was found in a study of CD8 T cells in Susac syndrome. General study points: The authors acknowledged that the study's TCR sequencing and HLA analysis involved relatively few individuals.

RNA, at about 0.5 to 1 ug, was reverse transcribed with random hexamers. It was immunoSEQ multiplex PCR that amplified TCR beta CDR3 across 54 Vbeta and 13 Jbeta. Using its own MiXCR run on the immunoSEQ multiplex PCR reads, TCRdb lists one record per CDR3 protein. The sample lists around 80,000 distinct CDR3 sequences; 90% to 95% were seen once. Sequencing of TCR beta was undertaken in CD8+ and CD4+ T cells derived from blood. TEMRA cells underwent FACS enrichment and CD8+ and CD4+ T cells underwent negative isolation. As to this clonotype: Its antigen remains unidentified.

This CDR3 comprises 14 residues. V shed 0 bases and J shed 3 bases, with 7 bases lying between them. Germline CDR1 is SGHRS and CDR2 is YFSETQ. Sequencing was done on a sample of CD8+ T cells from PBMCs. The rearrangement joins TRBV5-1 to TRBJ2-1; unclear D gene. This clonotype originated in a human donor in good health. The CDR3 nucleotides are TGCGCCAGCAGCTTGGTTCCACTCTACAATGAGCAGTTCTTC. It yields the protein CASSLVPLYNEQFF.